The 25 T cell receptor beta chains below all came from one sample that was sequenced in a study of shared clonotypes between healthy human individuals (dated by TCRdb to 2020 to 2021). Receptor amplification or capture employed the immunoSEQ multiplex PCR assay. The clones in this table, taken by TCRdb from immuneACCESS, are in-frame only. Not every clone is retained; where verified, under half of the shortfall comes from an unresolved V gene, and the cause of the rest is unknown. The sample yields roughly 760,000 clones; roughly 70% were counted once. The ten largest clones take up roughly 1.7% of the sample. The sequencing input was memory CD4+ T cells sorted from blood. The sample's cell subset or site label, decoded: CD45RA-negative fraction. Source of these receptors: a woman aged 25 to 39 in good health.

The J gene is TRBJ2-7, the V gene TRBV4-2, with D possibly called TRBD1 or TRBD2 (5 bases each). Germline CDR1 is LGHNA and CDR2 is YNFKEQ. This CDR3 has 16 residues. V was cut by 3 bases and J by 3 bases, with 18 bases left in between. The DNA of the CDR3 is TGTGCCAGCAGCCAGGGGGACGGACGCCCAGACTACGAGCAGTACTTC. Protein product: CASSQGDGRPDYEQYF.

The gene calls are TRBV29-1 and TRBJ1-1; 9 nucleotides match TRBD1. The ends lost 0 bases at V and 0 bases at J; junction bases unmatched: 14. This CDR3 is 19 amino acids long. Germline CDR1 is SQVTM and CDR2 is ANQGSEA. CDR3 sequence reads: CSVEDVNRGQIPLNTEAFF. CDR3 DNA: TGCAGCGTTGAAGATGTGAACAGGGGGCAAATTCCCCTGAACACTGAAGCTTTCTTT.

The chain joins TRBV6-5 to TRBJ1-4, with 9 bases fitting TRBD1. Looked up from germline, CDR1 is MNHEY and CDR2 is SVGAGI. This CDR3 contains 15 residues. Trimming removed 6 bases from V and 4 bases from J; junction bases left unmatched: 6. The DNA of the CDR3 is TGTGCCAGCAGCCGAAGGACAGGGGATAATGAAAAACTGTTTTTT. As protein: CASSRRTGDNEKLFF.

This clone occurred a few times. The CDR3 loop reads CASTRSGESYGYTF. DNA of the CDR3: TGTGCCAGCACCCGGAGCGGGGAGAGCTATGGCTACACCTTC. V and J are TRBV6-1 and TRBJ1-2, with D hard to call. This CDR3 is built from 14 residues. V was clipped by 7 bases and J by 4 bases, with 16 bases between them. Germline lookup yields CDR1 MNHNS and CDR2 SASEGT.

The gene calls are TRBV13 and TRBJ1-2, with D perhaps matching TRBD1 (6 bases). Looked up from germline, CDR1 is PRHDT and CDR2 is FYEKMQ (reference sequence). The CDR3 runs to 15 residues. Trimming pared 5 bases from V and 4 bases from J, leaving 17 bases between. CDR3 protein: CASSVHMDRSYGYTF. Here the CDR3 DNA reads TGTGCCAGCAGCGTACATATGGACAGATCCTATGGCTACACCTTC.

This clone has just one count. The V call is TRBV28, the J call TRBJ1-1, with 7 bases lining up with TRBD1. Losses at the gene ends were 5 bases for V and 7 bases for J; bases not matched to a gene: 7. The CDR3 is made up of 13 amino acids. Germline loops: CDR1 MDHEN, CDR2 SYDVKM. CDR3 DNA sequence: TGTGCCAGCAGTATTACAGGGGCCCATGAAGCTTTCTTT. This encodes CASSITGAHEAFF.

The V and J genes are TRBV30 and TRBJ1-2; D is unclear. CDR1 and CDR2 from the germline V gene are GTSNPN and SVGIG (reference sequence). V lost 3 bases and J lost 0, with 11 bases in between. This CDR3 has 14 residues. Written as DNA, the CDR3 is TGTGCCTGGAGACCCCGCGGGGCTAACTATGGCTACACCTTC. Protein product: CAWRPRGANYGYTF.

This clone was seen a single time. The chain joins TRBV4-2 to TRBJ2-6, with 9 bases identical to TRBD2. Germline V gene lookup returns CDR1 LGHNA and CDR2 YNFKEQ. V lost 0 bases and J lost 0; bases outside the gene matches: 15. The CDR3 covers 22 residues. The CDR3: CASSQDRRDSSGRFSGANVLTF. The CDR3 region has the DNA TGTGCCAGCAGCCAAGACCGGAGGGACTCCAGCGGGAGGTTCTCTGGGGCCAACGTCCTGACTTTC.

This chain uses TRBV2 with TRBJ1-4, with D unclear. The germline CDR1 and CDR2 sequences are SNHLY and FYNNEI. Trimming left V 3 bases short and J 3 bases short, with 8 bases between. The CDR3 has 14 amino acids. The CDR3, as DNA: TGTGCCAGCAGTGAGACCCTATCTAATGAAAAACTGTTTTTT. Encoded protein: CASSETLSNEKLFF.

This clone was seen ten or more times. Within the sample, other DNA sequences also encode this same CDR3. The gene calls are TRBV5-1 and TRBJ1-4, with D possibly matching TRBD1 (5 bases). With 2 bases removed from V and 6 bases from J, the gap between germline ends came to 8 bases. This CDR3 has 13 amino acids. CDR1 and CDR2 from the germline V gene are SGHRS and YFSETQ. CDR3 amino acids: CASSFGGDEKLFF. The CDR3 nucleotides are TGCGCCAGCAGCTTTGGGGGGGATGAAAAACTGTTTTTT.

The CDR3, as DNA: TGTGCCACCTCCCCAGCCCCTAGGGGTGGGGCGAGGTCTGAGCAGTTCTTC. Its translation: CATSPAPRGGARSEQFF. The chain carries TRBV28 and TRBJ2-1; D may be TRBD1 (5 bases). This CDR3 is 17 amino acids long. CDR1 is MDHEN and CDR2 is SYDVKM in the germline V gene. V gave up 10 bases and J gave up 9 bases, with 31 bases separating them.

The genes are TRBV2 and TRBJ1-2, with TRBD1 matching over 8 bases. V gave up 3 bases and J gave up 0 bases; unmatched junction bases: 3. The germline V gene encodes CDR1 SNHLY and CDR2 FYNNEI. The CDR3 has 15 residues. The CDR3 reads CASSDGQGPNYGYTF. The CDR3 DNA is TGTGCCAGCAGTGACGGACAGGGCCCTAACTATGGCTACACCTTC.

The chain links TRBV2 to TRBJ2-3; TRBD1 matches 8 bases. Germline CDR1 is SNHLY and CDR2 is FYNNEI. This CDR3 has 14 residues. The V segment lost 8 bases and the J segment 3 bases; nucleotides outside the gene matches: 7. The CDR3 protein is CASFRQGSTDTQYF. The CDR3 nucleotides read TGTGCCAGCTTTAGACAGGGGAGTACAGATACGCAGTATTTT.

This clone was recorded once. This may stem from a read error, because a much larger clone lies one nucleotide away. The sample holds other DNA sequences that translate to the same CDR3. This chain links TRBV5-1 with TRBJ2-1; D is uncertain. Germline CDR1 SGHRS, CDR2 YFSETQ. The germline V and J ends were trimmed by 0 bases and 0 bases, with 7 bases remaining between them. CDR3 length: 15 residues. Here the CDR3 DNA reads TGCGCCAGCAGCTTGGCCACCAGCTCCTACAATGAGCAGTTCTTC. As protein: CASSLATSSYNEQFF.

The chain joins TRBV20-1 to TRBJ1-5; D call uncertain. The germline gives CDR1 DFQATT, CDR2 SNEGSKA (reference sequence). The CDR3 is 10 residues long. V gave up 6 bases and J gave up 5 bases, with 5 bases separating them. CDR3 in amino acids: CSAGDQPQHF. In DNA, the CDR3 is TGCAGTGCGGGTGATCAGCCCCAGCATTTT.

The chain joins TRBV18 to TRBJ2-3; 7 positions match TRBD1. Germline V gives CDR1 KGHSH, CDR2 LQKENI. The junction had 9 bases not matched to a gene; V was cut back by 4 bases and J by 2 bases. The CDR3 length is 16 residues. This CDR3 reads CASSQNAGGTTDTQYF. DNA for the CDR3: TGTGCCAGCTCACAAAACGCAGGGGGAACCACAGATACGCAGTATTTT.

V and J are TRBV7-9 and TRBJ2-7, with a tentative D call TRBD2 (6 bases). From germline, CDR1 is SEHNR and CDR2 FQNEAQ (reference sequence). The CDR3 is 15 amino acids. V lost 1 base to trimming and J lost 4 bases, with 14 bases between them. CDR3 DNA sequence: TGTGCCAGCAGCTTAGTGTTCGCGGGACGTTACGAGCAGTACTTC. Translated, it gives CASSLVFAGRYEQYF.

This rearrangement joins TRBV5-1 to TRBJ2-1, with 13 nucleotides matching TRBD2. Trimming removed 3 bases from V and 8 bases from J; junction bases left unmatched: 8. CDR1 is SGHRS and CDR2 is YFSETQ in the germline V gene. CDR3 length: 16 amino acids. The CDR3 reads CASSSGLAGRFDEQFF. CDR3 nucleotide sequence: TGCGCCAGCAGCTCGGGACTAGCGGGACGATTCGATGAGCAGTTCTTC.

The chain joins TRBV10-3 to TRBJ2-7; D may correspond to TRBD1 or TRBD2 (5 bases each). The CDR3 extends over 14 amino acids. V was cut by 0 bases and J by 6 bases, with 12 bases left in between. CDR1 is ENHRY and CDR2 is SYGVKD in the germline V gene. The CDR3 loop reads CAISESTGRSEQYF. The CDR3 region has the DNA TGTGCCATCAGTGAGTCGACGGGACGTTCCGAGCAGTACTTC.

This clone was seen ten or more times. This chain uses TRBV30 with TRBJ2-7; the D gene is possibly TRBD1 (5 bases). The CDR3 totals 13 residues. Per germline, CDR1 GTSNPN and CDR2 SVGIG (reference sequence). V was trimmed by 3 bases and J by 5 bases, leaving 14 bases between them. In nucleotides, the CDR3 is TGTGCCTGGAGAGGGTGGGGCCACAACGAGCAGTACTTC. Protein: CAWRGWGHNEQYF. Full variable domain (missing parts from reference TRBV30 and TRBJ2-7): SQTIHQWPATLVQPVGSPLSLECTVEGTSNPNLYWYRQAAGRGLQLLFYSVGIGQISSEVPQNLSASRPQDRQFILSSKKLLLSDSGFYLCAWRGWGHNEQYFGPGTRLTVT.

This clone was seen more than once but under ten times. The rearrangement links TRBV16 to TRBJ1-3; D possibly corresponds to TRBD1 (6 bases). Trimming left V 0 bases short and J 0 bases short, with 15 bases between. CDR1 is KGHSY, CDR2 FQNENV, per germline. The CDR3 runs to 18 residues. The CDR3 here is CASSQSGGRASSGNTIYF. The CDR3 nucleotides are TGTGCCAGCAGCCAATCGGGGGGCAGGGCAAGCTCTGGAAACACCATATATTTT.

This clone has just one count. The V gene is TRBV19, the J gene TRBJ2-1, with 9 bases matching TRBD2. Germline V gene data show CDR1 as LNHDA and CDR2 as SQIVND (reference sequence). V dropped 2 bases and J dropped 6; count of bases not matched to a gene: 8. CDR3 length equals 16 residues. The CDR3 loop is CASSIRREGLGNEQFF. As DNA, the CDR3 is TGTGCCAGTAGTATACGGCGGGAGGGCCTTGGCAATGAGCAGTTCTTC.

CDR3 nucleotides: TGCGCCAGCAGCCAGGGGGGTACGGGCTCCTACGAGCAGTACTTC. Its translation is CASSQGGTGSYEQYF. V is TRBV5-1 and J is TRBJ2-7, with D perhaps matching TRBD1 (7 bases). The germline V gene encodes CDR1 SGHRS and CDR2 YFSETQ. The CDR3 is 15 residues long. V was cut by 4 bases and J by 0 bases, with 14 bases left in between.

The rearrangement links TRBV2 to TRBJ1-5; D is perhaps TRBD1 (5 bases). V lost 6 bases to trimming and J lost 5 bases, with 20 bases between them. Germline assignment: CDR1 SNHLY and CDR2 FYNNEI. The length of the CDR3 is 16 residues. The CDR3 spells CASRAIDRDGYQPQHF. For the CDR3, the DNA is TGTGCCAGCAGGGCTATAGACCGGGACGGCTATCAGCCCCAGCATTTT.

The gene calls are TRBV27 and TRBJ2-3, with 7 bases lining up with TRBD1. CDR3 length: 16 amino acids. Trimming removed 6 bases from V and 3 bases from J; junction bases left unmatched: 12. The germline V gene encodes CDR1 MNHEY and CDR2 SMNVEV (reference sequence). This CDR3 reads CASSPSWAGGTDTQYF. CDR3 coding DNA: TGTGCCAGCAGCCCGAGTTGGGCAGGGGGAACAGATACGCAGTATTTT.